A selection of T cell receptor beta chains follows, all from one sample in a study of cytomegalovirus exposure and HLA in healthy donors. Profiled with immunoSEQ multiplex PCR; TCRdb holds only in-frame clones, not every one. The sample records roughly 150,000 clones, about 71% being singletons. Sequencing was done on a sample of PBMCs. The origin of the receptors is a woman aged 55-70 years in good health and CMV-seropositive. The CDR3 runs from the conserved cysteine through the conserved F or W. D genes are given only for firm matches. Only some rows state a clone size, as once, few, many or a class for expanded clones.

D gene	clone size	CDR3 length	V gene	J gene	CDR3 protein	CDR3 DNA
NA	once	15	TRBV5-1	TRBJ1-3	CASSLATGTGNTIYF	TGCGCCAGCAGCTTGGCCACAGGGACCGGAAACACCATATATTTT
NA	NA	15	TRBV15	TRBJ2-5	CATSRVRDRRETQYF	TGTGCCACCAGCAGAGTCAGGGATCGTAGGGAGACCCAGTACTTC
NA	NA	15	TRBV5-6	TRBJ2-5	CASSLALAGGETQYF	TGTGCCAGCAGCTTGGCCTTGGCAGGGGGGGAGACCCAGTACTTC
NA	NA	13	TRBV29-1	TRBJ2-1	CSHVGRAYNEQFF	TGCAGCCACGTGGGCAGGGCCTACAATGAGCAGTTCTTC
NA	NA	12	TRBV7-9	TRBJ1-2	CASSDPPGGYTF	TGTGCCAGCAGCGATCCCCCAGGGGGCTACACCTTC
TRBD2	NA	15	TRBV5-1	TRBJ2-7	CASSLDGLASDEQYF	TGCGCCAGCAGCTTGGATGGACTAGCGTCCGACGAGCAGTACTTC
NA	NA	14	TRBV11-2	TRBJ2-2	CASSFFREAGELFF	TGTGCCAGCAGCTTTTTCAGGGAGGCCGGGGAGCTGTTTTTT
NA	NA	14	TRBV30	TRBJ2-7	CAWSPGLGTYEQYF	TGTGCCTGGAGTCCCGGACTGGGGACCTACGAGCAGTACTTC
NA	NA	15	TRBV18	TRBJ1-4	CASSPQGRGKEKLFF	TGTGCCAGCTCACCACAAGGGAGGGGGAAAGAAAAACTGTTTTTT
TRBD1	NA	15	TRBV6-5	TRBJ1-3	CASSSGGGPGNTIYF	TGTGCCAGCAGTTCGGGAGGGGGCCCAGGAAACACCATATATTTT
NA	NA	16	TRBV28	TRBJ2-5	CASSSPGGTAKETQYF	TGTGCCAGCAGTTCACCCGGCGGGACAGCTAAAGAGACCCAGTACTTC
TRBD1	NA	15	TRBV5-4	TRBJ2-1	CASSLGQGAYNEQFF	TGTGCCAGCAGCTTGGGACAGGGGGCATACAATGAGCAGTTCTTC
TRBD1	NA	12	TRBV30	TRBJ1-2	CAWREQGIGYTF	TGTGCCTGGAGGGAACAGGGGATTGGCTACACCTTC
TRBD1	NA	13	TRBV27	TRBJ2-2	CASSLRGNGELFF	TGTGCCAGCAGTCTCAGGGGGAACGGGGAGCTGTTTTTT
NA	few	14	TRBV28	TRBJ2-7	CASSFSQGTYEQYF	TGTGCCAGCAGTTTTTCCCAGGGGACCTACGAGCAGTACTTC
TRBD1	NA	13	TRBV5-6	TRBJ1-1	CASSWDSAAEAFF	TGTGCCAGCAGCTGGGACAGTGCGGCTGAAGCTTTCTTT
NA	NA	13	TRBV28	TRBJ1-3	CASSFNSGNTIYF	TGTGCCAGCAGTTTCAACTCTGGAAACACCATATATTTT
NA	NA	14	TRBV6-5	TRBJ1-3	CASSAGFWGNTIYF	TGTGCCAGCAGTGCAGGGTTTTGGGGAAACACCATATATTTT
TRBD1	NA	13	TRBV7-2	TRBJ2-7	CASSSRGRYEQYF	TGTGCCAGCAGCTCCAGGGGGCGCTACGAGCAGTACTTC
TRBD1	NA	15	TRBV9	TRBJ1-3	CASSSQGVSGNTIYF	TGTGCCAGCAGCTCCCAGGGGGTGTCTGGAAACACCATATATTTT
NA	NA	14	TRBV28	TRBJ2-7	CASNEGGKNYEQYF	TGTGCCAGCAACGAGGGGGGGAAGAACTACGAGCAGTACTTC
NA	NA	13	TRBV19	TRBJ1-1	CASSMYRDTEAFF	TGTGCCAGTAGTATGTACCGGGACACTGAAGCTTTCTTT
NA	NA	14	TRBV6-1	TRBJ2-1	CASSTAIAYNEQFF	TGTGCCAGCAGTACGGCTATAGCATACAATGAGCAGTTCTTC
NA	NA	15	TRBV6-1	TRBJ2-7	CASSSPPGISYEQYF	TGTGCCAGCAGCAGCCCCCCAGGAATCTCCTACGAGCAGTACTTC
NA	NA	15	TRBV5-1	TRBJ1-2	CASSGGQSYNSGYTF	TGCGCCAGCAGCGGCGGACAGAGTTATAATTCTGGCTACACCTTC
TRBD1	NA	14	TRBV5-1	TRBJ2-7	CASGGGQGPYEQYF	TGCGCCAGCGGGGGGGGACAGGGACCCTACGAGCAGTACTTC
TRBD1	NA	15	TRBV5-1	TRBJ2-1	CASSLLGQGADEQFF	TGCGCCAGCAGCTTGCTAGGACAGGGGGCCGATGAGCAGTTCTTC
TRBD2	NA	15	TRBV2	TRBJ2-1	CASSSGTSGALRQFF	TGTGCCAGCAGTTCCGGGACTAGCGGGGCCCTTCGGCAGTTCTTC
TRBD2	NA	16	TRBV27	TRBJ2-1	CASSSNGLAGNNEQFF	TGTGCCAGCAGTTCAAACGGACTAGCGGGTAACAATGAGCAGTTCTTC
NA	NA	14	TRBV19	TRBJ1-5	CASSITGIEWPQHF	TGTGCCAGTAGTATTACAGGAATCGAGTGGCCCCAGCATTTT
TRBD1	NA	15	TRBV6-1	TRBJ2-2	CASSEGGQGSGELFF	TGTGCCAGCAGTGAAGGGGGACAGGGGTCCGGGGAGCTGTTTTTT
NA	NA	16	TRBV18	TRBJ2-1	CASSKPTKSSYNEQFF	TGTGCCAGCTCAAAACCAACCAAGAGCTCCTACAATGAGCAGTTCTTC
NA	few	14	TRBV30	TRBJ1-5	CAWSVLQSGQPQHF	TGTGCCTGGAGTGTACTGCAGTCGGGTCAGCCCCAGCATTTT
TRBD1	NA	14	TRBV28	TRBJ1-2	CAIRQGIPNYGYTF	TGTGCCATCCGACAGGGCATCCCTAACTATGGCTACACCTTC
TRBD1	NA	15	TRBV6-1	TRBJ1-5	CASSEATGGAGPQHF	TGTGCCAGCAGTGAAGCCACAGGGGGCGCAGGCCCCCAGCATTTT
TRBD1	NA	16	TRBV5-1	TRBJ2-5	CASSPRGQGYQETQYF	TGCGCCAGCAGCCCTCGCGGACAGGGCTACCAAGAGACCCAGTACTTC
NA	NA	13	TRBV19	TRBJ1-2	CASSIGQGYGYTF	TGTGCCAGTAGTATTGGTCAGGGCTATGGCTACACCTTC
NA	NA	12	TRBV5-4	TRBJ2-7	CASSFRDYEQYF	TGTGCCAGCAGCTTTCGGGACTACGAGCAGTACTTC
TRBD1	NA	14	TRBV5-6	TRBJ1-1	CASSLTGVGTEAFF	TGTGCCAGCAGCCTGACAGGGGTTGGCACTGAAGCTTTCTTT
NA	NA	13	TRBV7-9	TRBJ2-7	CASTYGYSYEQYF	TGTGCCAGCACGTACGGGTACTCCTACGAGCAGTACTTC
NA	NA	14	TRBV28	TRBJ1-1	CASSLARRGTEAFF	TGTGCCAGCAGTCTCGCCCGGAGGGGAACTGAAGCTTTCTTT
TRBD1	NA	16	TRBV27	TRBJ2-3	CASSLDYRGRSDTQYF	TGTGCCAGCAGTTTAGATTACAGGGGTCGCTCAGATACGCAGTATTTT
TRBD1	NA	14	TRBV5-1	TRBJ1-5	CASSWTGEGQPQHF	TGCGCCAGCAGCTGGACAGGGGAGGGTCAGCCCCAGCATTTT
TRBD1	NA	17	TRBV18	TRBJ1-5	CASSAGTGSFGNQPQHF	TGTGCCAGCTCGGCCGGGACAGGGAGTTTCGGCAATCAGCCCCAGCATTTT
TRBD1	NA	13	TRBV7-9	TRBJ1-1	CASSLAGQDTAFF	TGTGCCAGCAGCTTAGCGGGACAGGATACGGCTTTCTTT
TRBD2	NA	17	TRBV9	TRBJ2-5	CASSVQPLAGGGETQYF	TGTGCCAGCAGCGTCCAACCGTTAGCGGGAGGGGGGGAGACCCAGTACTTC
TRBD2	NA	15	TRBV7-2	TRBJ2-1	CASRVRTSGYNEQFF	TGTGCCAGCAGAGTTAGGACTAGCGGCTACAATGAGCAGTTCTTC
NA	NA	15	TRBV28	TRBJ1-1	CASSTHGVKNTEAFF	TGTGCCAGCAGTACCCACGGGGTGAAGAACACTGAAGCTTTCTTT
TRBD1	NA	15	TRBV28	TRBJ1-4	CASKGLGTGNEKLFF	TGTGCCAGCAAGGGTCTCGGGACAGGGAATGAAAAACTGTTTTTT
NA	NA	15	TRBV7-6	TRBJ2-2	CASSLEGANTGELFF	TGTGCCAGCAGCTTAGAAGGAGCGAACACCGGGGAGCTGTTTTTT
NA	NA	13	TRBV5-6	TRBJ1-2	CASSPGHSYGYTF	TGTGCCAGCAGCCCGGGACACAGTTATGGCTACACCTTC
NA	NA	13	TRBV19	TRBJ1-3	CASSQGSGNTIYF	TGTGCCAGTTCACAGGGAAGTGGAAACACCATATATTTT
NA	NA	12	TRBV28	TRBJ2-3	CASSAPGGTQYF	TGTGCCAGCAGTGCTCCAGGTGGTACGCAGTATTTT
TRBD1	NA	15	TRBV5-1	TRBJ2-7	CASSSRQGASYEQYF	TGCGCCAGCAGCTCCCGGCAGGGGGCCTCCTACGAGCAGTACTTC
NA	once	15	TRBV9	TRBJ1-4	CASSPQGRRDEKLFF	TGTGCCAGCAGCCCGCAGGGACGGAGGGATGAAAAACTGTTTTTT
TRBD1	NA	13	TRBV5-1	TRBJ1-1	CASSLQGDTEAFF	TGCGCCAGCAGCCTGCAGGGGGACACTGAAGCTTTCTTT
NA	NA	15	TRBV6-5	TRBJ2-1	CASKRESVSYNEQFF	TGTGCCAGCAAACGGGAGTCGGTCTCCTACAATGAGCAGTTCTTC
TRBD1	NA	16	TRBV5-4	TRBJ2-5	CASSTPTGGARETQYF	TGTGCCAGCAGCACGCCCACAGGGGGCGCCCGGGAGACCCAGTACTTC
TRBD1	NA	14	TRBV6-5	TRBJ2-7	CASRTPGQGHEQYF	TGTGCCAGCAGGACTCCGGGACAGGGCCACGAGCAGTACTTC
TRBD2	NA	14	TRBV28	TRBJ2-3	CASSLGGGRDTQYF	TGTGCCAGCAGTTTAGGCGGGGGGAGAGATACGCAGTATTTT